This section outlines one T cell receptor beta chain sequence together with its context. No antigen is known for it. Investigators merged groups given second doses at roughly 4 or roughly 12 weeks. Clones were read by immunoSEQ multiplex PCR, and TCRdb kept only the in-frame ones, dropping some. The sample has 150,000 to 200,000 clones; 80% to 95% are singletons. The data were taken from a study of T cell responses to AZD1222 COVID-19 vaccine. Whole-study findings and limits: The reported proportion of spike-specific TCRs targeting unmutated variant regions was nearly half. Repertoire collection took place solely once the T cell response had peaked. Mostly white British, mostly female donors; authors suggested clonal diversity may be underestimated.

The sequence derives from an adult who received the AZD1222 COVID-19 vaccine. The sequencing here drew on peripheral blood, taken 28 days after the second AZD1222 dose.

CDR3 region: CASSVRGAQNTGELFF. The CDR3 DNA sequence: TGTGCCAGCAGTGTAAGGGGGGCACAGAACACCGGGGAGCTGTTTTTT. The gene calls are TRBV2 and TRBJ2-2; tentatively, D is TRBD1 or TRBD2 (6 bases each). Germline CDR1 and CDR2: SNHLY and FYNNEI. Between the trimmed V and J ends, which lost 4 bases and 1 base, there was a span of 13 bases. The CDR3 extends over 16 amino acids.